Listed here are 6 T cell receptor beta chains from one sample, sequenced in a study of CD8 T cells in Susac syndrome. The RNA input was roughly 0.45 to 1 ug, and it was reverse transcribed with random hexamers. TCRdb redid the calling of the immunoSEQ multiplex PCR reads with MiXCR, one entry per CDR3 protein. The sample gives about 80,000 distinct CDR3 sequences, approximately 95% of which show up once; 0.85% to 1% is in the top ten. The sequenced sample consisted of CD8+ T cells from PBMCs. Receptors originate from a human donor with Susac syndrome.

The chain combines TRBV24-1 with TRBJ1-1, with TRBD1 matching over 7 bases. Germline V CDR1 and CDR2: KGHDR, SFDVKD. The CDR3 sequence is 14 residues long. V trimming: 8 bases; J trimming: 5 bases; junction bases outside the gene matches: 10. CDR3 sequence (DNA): TGTGCCACCACTCAAGGGGGCTCGGGGACTGAAGCTTTCTTT. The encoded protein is CATTQGGSGTEAFF.

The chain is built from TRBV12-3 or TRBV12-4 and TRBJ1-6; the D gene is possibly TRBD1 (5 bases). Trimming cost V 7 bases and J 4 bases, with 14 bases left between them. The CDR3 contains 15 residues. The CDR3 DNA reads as TGTGCCAGCACCGCGGGACGGTCGTATAATTCACCCCTCCACTTT. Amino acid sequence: CASTAGRSYNSPLHF.

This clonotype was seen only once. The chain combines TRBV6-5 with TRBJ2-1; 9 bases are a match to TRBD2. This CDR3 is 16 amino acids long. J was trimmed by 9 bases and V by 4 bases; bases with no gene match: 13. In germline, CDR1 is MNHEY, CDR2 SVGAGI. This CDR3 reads CASSLVAGDERGEQFF. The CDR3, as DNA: TGTGCCAGCAGTTTGGTAGCGGGAGACGAGAGGGGTGAGCAGTTCTTC.

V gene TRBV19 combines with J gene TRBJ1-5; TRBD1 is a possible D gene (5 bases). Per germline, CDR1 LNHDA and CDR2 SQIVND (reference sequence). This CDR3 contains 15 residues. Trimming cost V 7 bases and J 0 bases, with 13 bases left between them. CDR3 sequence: CASTEGLFSNQPQHF. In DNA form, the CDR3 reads TGTGCCAGTACTGAGGGACTTTTTAGCAATCAGCCCCAGCATTTT.

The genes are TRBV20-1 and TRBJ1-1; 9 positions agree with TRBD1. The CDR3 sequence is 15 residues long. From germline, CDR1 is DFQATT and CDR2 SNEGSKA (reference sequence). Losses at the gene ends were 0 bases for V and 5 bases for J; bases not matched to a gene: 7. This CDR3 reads CSARDHLGQGTEAFF. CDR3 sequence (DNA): TGCAGTGCTAGAGATCATTTAGGACAGGGGACTGAAGCTTTCTTT.

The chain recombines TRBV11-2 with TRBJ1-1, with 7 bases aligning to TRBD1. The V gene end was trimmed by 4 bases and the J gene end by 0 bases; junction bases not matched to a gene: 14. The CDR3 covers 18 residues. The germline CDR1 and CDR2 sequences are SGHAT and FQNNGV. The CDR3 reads CASSSPVVEGALNTEAFF. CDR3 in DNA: TGTGCCAGCAGCTCCCCCGTCGTCGAGGGGGCCTTGAACACTGAAGCTTTCTTT.